These 10 T cell receptor beta chains came from one sample sequenced in a study of radiotherapy plus CTLA-4 blockade in lung cancer. The data were produced by immunoSEQ multiplex PCR, yet TCRdb's version contains in-frame clones alone and is incomplete. The table records about 110,000 clones, approximately 87% of them present only once. The input for sequencing was peripheral blood, taken from a patient treated with radiotherapy plus ipilimumab. These receptor sequences come from a human donor with non-small cell lung cancer that progressed on radiotherapy plus ipilimumab. Some clones in this sample may be carry-over from other donors' samples.

The CDR3 reads CASSTSAGSNQPQHF. The DNA for the CDR3 is TGTGCCAGCAGCACCTCCGCAGGTAGCAATCAGCCCCAGCATTTT. The V call is TRBV9, the J call TRBJ1-5, with no clear D. Trimming took off 4 bases at V and 0 bases at J, with 11 bases between the two ends. Germline CDR1 SGDLS, CDR2 YYNGEE. This CDR3 is 15 amino acids long.

V and J are TRBV15 and TRBJ2-7; 8 bases agree with TRBD2. Germline CDR1 is LNHNV and CDR2 is YYDKDF (reference sequence). After removal of 3 bases from V and 3 bases from J, the junction contained 7 bases not matched to a gene. The length of the CDR3 is 15 residues. DNA of the CDR3: TGTGCCACCAGCAGGGAGACCCGGGGGGGCTACGAGCAGTACTTC. Its protein is CATSRETRGGYEQYF.

The chain employs TRBV4-1 and TRBJ2-3; unclear D gene. V was shortened by 0 bases and J by 0 bases, with 7 bases between the two germline ends. CDR1 is MGHRA and CDR2 is YSYEKL in the germline V gene. The CDR3 contains 15 residues. The CDR3 DNA follows: TGCGCCAGCAGCCAAGATAGGCACAGCACAGATACGCAGTATTTT. Translation: CASSQDRHSTDTQYF.

This CDR3 reads CASSMDRLLNTEAFF. Here the CDR3 DNA reads TGTGCCAGTAGTATGGACCGGCTGTTGAACACTGAAGCTTTCTTT. V gene TRBV19 combines with J gene TRBJ1-1; D gene ambiguous. The CDR3 loop spans 15 amino acids. V was trimmed by 3 bases and J by 0 bases, leaving 11 bases between them. Looked up from germline, CDR1 is LNHDA and CDR2 is SQIVND (reference sequence).

The J gene is TRBJ1-1, the V gene TRBV4-3; D ambiguous. V was shortened by 3 bases and J by 3 bases, with 17 bases between the two germline ends. This CDR3 is built from 16 residues. The V gene's germline CDR1 is LGHNA and CDR2 YSLEER. The CDR3 nucleotides are TGCGCCAGCAGCCAGGTCGCGCGGGGTTTCGACACTGAAGCTTTCTTT. This sequence encodes CASSQVARGFDTEAFF.

This clone was counted a few times. J is TRBJ1-1 and V is TRBV5-4; D may be TRBD1 (5 bases). Trimming cost V 2 bases and J 5 bases, with 16 bases left between them. The CDR3 consists of 15 residues. Per the germline V gene, CDR1 is SGHNT and CDR2 is YYREEE (reference sequence). CDR3 DNA: TGTGCCAGCAGCTTCGGACCCCGGGGGAGGACTGAAGCTTTCTTT. Protein sequence: CASSFGPRGRTEAFF.

This chain uses TRBV5-4 with TRBJ2-2, with D possibly TRBD1 on 6 matching bases. The CDR3 is made up of 15 amino acids. Trimming cost V 4 bases and J 4 bases, with 14 bases left between them. Germline assignment: CDR1 SGHNT and CDR2 YYREEE (reference sequence). CDR3 residues: CASSHKDRLTGELFF. CDR3 coding DNA: TGTGCCAGCAGCCACAAAGACAGGCTCACCGGGGAGCTGTTTTTT.

The chain carries TRBV6-1 and TRBJ1-1; D unresolved. Between the trimmed V and J ends, which lost 3 bases and 4 bases, there was a span of 9 bases. This CDR3 spans 13 amino acids. CDR1 is MNHNS and CDR2 is SASEGT in the germline V gene. DNA of the CDR3: TGTGCCAGCAGTGAGCGGGGTTTCACTGAAGCTTTCTTT. Residues: CASSERGFTEAFF.

The V gene is TRBV7-9, the J gene TRBJ2-5; D gene ambiguous. Germline values: CDR1 SEHNR, CDR2 FQNEAQ (reference sequence). The CDR3 runs to 14 residues. The V end was cut by 2 bases, the J end by 3 bases, with 10 bases between. The CDR3 reads CASSLITGEETQYF. DNA for the CDR3: TGTGCCAGCAGCTTAATCACGGGTGAAGAGACCCAGTACTTC.

The chain links TRBV6-5 to TRBJ1-5; D gene uncertain. Germline V gene lookup returns CDR1 MNHEY and CDR2 SVGAGI. The length of the CDR3 is 15 residues. With 0 bases removed from V and 1 base from J, the gap between germline ends came to 7 bases. CDR3 coding DNA: TGTGCCAGCAGTTACTCGTTAGGGAGCAATCAGCCCCAGCATTTT. This encodes CASSYSLGSNQPQHF.